This TCR beta chain comes out of a study of TIL therapy for anti-PD-1-resistant metastatic lung cancer. Across the study: Patients then received nivolumab; progressors got lymphodepletion, TIL and IL-2. Study results and caveats: Treatment-naive, never-smoker and oncogene-addicted patients were overrepresented in this highly selected cohort.

The CDR3 runs to 15 residues. Germline CDR1 is SGHTA and CDR2 is FQGNSA. Trimming at V came to 5 bases and at J to 4 bases, leaving 8 bases not matched to a gene. As for this clone: Its antigen is not known.

Specified time point: pre-treatment sample, taken before nivolumab and TIL therapy. Patients were adults with stage 4 NSCLC. The immunoSEQ assay was v3. Profiling relied on immunoSEQ multiplex PCR, and the TCRdb table lists in-frame clones only, not all of them. The sample has around 20,000 clones, about 80% seen once; the top ten hold 6% to 9.5%. The specimen was blood, collected at baseline. The chain has TRBV7-2 and TRBJ2-1, with 7 bases aligning to TRBD2. The TCR comes from a person between 30 and 80 years old with non-small cell lung cancer. In DNA form, the CDR3 reads TGTGCCAGCAGCCTGATGGCGGGACTATACAATGAGCAGTTCTTC. The encoded protein is CASSLMAGLYNEQFF.